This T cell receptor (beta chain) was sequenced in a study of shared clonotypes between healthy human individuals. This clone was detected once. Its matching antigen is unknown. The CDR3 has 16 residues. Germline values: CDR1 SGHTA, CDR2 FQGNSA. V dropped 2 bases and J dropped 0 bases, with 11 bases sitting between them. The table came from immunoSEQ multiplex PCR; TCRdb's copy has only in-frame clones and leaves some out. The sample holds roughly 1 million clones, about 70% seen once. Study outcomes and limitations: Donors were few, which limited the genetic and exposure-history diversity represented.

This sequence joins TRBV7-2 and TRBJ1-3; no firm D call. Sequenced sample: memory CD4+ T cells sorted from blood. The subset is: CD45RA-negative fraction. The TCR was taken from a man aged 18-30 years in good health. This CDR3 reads CASSLTPVFSGNTIYF. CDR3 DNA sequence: TGTGCCAGCAGCTTAACTCCGGTCTTCTCTGGAAACACCATATATTTT.